These T cell receptor beta chains were read from a single sample in a study of blood T cell repertoires in COVID-19. The data were produced by immunoSEQ multiplex PCR, yet TCRdb's version contains in-frame clones alone and is incomplete. The sample records 130,000 to 150,000 clones, 84% being singletons. Specimen: PBMCs or T cells enriched from blood (not recorded which). The receptors stem from a woman aged 45-60 years who had been exposed to COVID-19. CDR3s include the opening cysteine and the closing phenylalanine or tryptophan. The D gene is left open where the match is weak. Part of the rows lack a size; the others show once, few, many or a class for expanded clones.

v_call	j_call	d_call	clone_size	cdr3_nt	cdr3_aa
TRBV19	TRBJ1-1	NA	NA	TGTGCCAGTAGTTCCAACACCAAGAACACTGAAGCTTTCTTT	CASSSNTKNTEAFF
TRBV19	TRBJ2-1	NA	NA	TGTGCCAGTAGTATATTTTCAGGGTTTGAGCAGTTCTTC	CASSIFSGFEQFF
TRBV18	TRBJ1-3	NA	NA	TGTGCCAGCTCACCACCGACAGCATCGAGCTCTGGAAACACCATATATTTT	CASSPPTASSSGNTIYF
TRBV27	TRBJ1-5	NA	NA	TGTGCCAGCAGACCAGTCCCAGGTCGACAGCCCCAGCATTTT	CASRPVPGRQPQHF
TRBV24-1	TRBJ2-7	TRBD2	NA	TGTGCCACCAGTGAACCCCTAGCGGGAGGCTACGAGCAGTACTTC	CATSEPLAGGYEQYF
TRBV19	TRBJ1-1	NA	NA	TGTGCCAGTGAAGGAGGGTTCCCTAACACTGAAGCTTTCTTT	CASEGGFPNTEAFF
TRBV2	TRBJ1-6	NA	NA	TGTGCCAGCAGTGAGGAGAATAATTCACCCCTCCACTTT	CASSEENNSPLHF
TRBV29-1	TRBJ2-3	TRBD2	NA	TGCAGCGTTCCATCGACTAGCGGGAGAGAGGCGCAGTATTTT	CSVPSTSGREAQYF
TRBV4-1	TRBJ1-2	NA	NA	TGCGCCAGCAGCCGGGGGCACGGCAGGGAGGGACTAAGCTACACCTTC	CASSRGHGREGLSYTF
TRBV25-1	TRBJ2-1	TRBD2	NA	TGTGCTCACAATGGCCTAGCGGGAGAGGGAAATGAGCAGTTCTTC	CAHNGLAGEGNEQFF
TRBV13	TRBJ2-7	NA	few	TGTGCCAGCAGCTCCGCCGCGAGATCCGTTGAGCAGTACTTC	CASSSAARSVEQYF
TRBV12-3/TRBV12-4	TRBJ1-2	TRBD1	NA	TGTGCCAGCAGTCCCGCGAACAGGGGTCCCGGCACCTTC	CASSPANRGPGTF
TRBV12-5	TRBJ1-2	TRBD1	NA	TGTGCTAGTGGACGAAACCGGGACAGGGGGCCTGGCTACACCTTC	CASGRNRDRGPGYTF
TRBV19	TRBJ1-6	TRBD1	NA	TGTGCCAGTAGTACCACCGGGACAGCCTATAATTCACCCCTCCACTTT	CASSTTGTAYNSPLHF
TRBV2	TRBJ1-6	NA	once	TGTGCCAGCAGAACAGGTCGGGATTCACCCCTCCACTTT	CASRTGRDSPLHF
TRBV3-1/TRBV3-2	TRBJ2-3	TRBD2	NA	TGTGCCAGCAGCCAGGATCTAGGAAGGGGACTAGCGGGAGCAGATACGCAGTATTTT	CASSQDLGRGLAGADTQYF
TRBV7-6	TRBJ2-2	NA	NA	TGTGCCAGCAGCTTAGGAGGGATTGAGCTCCGGGAGCTGTTTTTT	CASSLGGIELRELFF
TRBV27	TRBJ2-5	NA	NA	TGTGCCAGCAGCCGAATAGCGTCGCAAGAGACCCAGTACTTC	CASSRIASQETQYF
TRBV6-5	TRBJ2-5	TRBD1	NA	TGTGCCAGCAGTCGGACAGGAACTTTTCAAGAGACCCAGTACTTC	CASSRTGTFQETQYF
TRBV20-1	TRBJ2-3	NA	NA	TGCAGTGCTAGTCAGGGAGGCGCGGATACGCAGTATTTT	CSASQGGADTQYF
TRBV5-6	TRBJ1-1	NA	NA	TGTGCCAGCAGCTTGGTTCGGGGGGCGCTTACTGAAGCTTTCTTT	CASSLVRGALTEAFF
TRBV13	TRBJ1-5	NA	once	TGTGCCAGCAGCTTTACCGGGAATCAGCCCCAGCATTTT	CASSFTGNQPQHF
TRBV2	TRBJ2-3	TRBD2	NA	TGTGCCAGCAGTGAAGGGCTAGCGGGGGGACCAGATACGCAGTATTTT	CASSEGLAGGPDTQYF
TRBV5-1	TRBJ2-7	NA	NA	TGCGCCAGCAGCTTCAACCAGGGGAGCTGGTACGAGCAGTACTTC	CASSFNQGSWYEQYF
TRBV3-1/TRBV3-2	TRBJ2-1	NA	NA	TGTGCCAGCAGCCAAGAGGCGGGGCAGAACAATGAGCAGTTCTTC	CASSQEAGQNNEQFF
TRBV19	TRBJ1-1	TRBD1	NA	TGTGCCAGTAGTATAAACAGGGGCACTGAAGCTTTCTTT	CASSINRGTEAFF
TRBV29-1	TRBJ2-7	TRBD1	few	TGCAGCGTCCCGACAGGGATTGGGCACGAGCAGTACTTC	CSVPTGIGHEQYF
TRBV7-9	TRBJ1-6	TRBD1	NA	TGTGCCAGCAGCTCGACAGGGACCAATTCACCCCTCCACTTT	CASSSTGTNSPLHF
TRBV27	TRBJ2-5	TRBD2	NA	TGTGCCAGCAGCCGAAGGGGAAGTAGCGGGAGTTACCAAGAGACCCAGTACTTC	CASSRRGSSGSYQETQYF
TRBV28	TRBJ2-5	NA	NA	TGTGCCAGCAGTTTGAGGCGGTTCCAAGAGACCCAGTACTTC	CASSLRRFQETQYF
TRBV4-1	TRBJ2-5	NA	NA	TGCGCCAGCAGCCTAGCCCGGGGGCAAGAGACCCAGTACTTC	CASSLARGQETQYF
TRBV3-1/TRBV3-2	TRBJ1-2	TRBD1	NA	TGTGCCAGCAGCTCCTTCCTCCAAGTCGGACAGGGGGCGGGTGGCTACACCTTC	CASSSFLQVGQGAGGYTF
TRBV7-9	TRBJ2-1	TRBD2	NA	TGTGCCAGCAGCTCCCGACTAGCGGGACGTGAGCAGTTCTTC	CASSSRLAGREQFF
TRBV5-1	TRBJ2-1	TRBD2	NA	TGCGCCAGCAGCTCTGGAGCGGGAGGGTACAATGAGCAGTTCTTC	CASSSGAGGYNEQFF
TRBV3-1/TRBV3-2	TRBJ1-1	NA	NA	TGTGCCAGCAGCCAAGCCCGCCCGGGTTGGACTGAAGCTTTCTTT	CASSQARPGWTEAFF
TRBV29-1	TRBJ2-7	NA	once	TGCAGCGTTGGGTCTAGTGTGCACGAGCAGTACTTC	CSVGSSVHEQYF
TRBV29-1	TRBJ2-5	NA	NA	TGCAGCGTTGAGAGGGGGACGGGAAAGACCCAGTACTTC	CSVERGTGKTQYF
TRBV6-2/TRBV6-3	TRBJ1-2	TRBD1	NA	TGTGCCAGCAGTTACCCGGGGGACAGGAACTATGGCTACACCTTC	CASSYPGDRNYGYTF